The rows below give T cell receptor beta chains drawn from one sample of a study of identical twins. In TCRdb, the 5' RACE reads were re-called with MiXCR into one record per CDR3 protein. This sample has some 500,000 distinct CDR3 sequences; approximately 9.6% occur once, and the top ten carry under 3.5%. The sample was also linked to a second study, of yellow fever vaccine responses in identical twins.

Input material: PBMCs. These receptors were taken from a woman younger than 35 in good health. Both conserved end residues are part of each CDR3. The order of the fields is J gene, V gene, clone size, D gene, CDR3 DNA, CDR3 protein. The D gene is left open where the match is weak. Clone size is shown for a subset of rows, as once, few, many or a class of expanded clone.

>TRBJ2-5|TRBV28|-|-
TGTGCCAGCAGTTCCAGGACTATAGGGGAGACCCAGTACTTC
CASSSRTIGETQYF
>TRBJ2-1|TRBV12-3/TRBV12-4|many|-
TGTGCCAGCAGTTCCGTGGGGCGGTCCAATGAGCAGTTCTTC
CASSSVGRSNEQFF
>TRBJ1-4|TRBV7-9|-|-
TGTGCCAGCAGCTTAGGCCAGGTCAATGAAAAACTGTTTTTT
CASSLGQVNEKLFF
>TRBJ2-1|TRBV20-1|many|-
TGCAGTGCTAGAGATCCTCGATCCTCATCCTACAATGAGCAGTTCTTC
CSARDPRSSSYNEQFF
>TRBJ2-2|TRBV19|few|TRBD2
TGTGCCAGTGCTACCCCACTAGCGGGAGACACCGGGGAGCTGTTTTTT
CASATPLAGDTGELFF
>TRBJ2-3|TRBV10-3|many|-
TGTGCCATCAGTTTGACTAGGGGTGCAGATACGCAGTATTTT
CAISLTRGADTQYF
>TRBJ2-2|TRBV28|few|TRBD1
TGTGCCAGCCGAGGTACAGGGGGAGGCGGGGAGCTGTTTTTT
CASRGTGGGGELFF
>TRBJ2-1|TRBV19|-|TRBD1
TGTGCCAGTAGTACTTGGACAGGGCCCCTCGATGAGCAGTTCTTC
CASSTWTGPLDEQFF
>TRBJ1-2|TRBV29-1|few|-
TGCAGCGTTGAAGATCGACTACCCTATGGCTACACCTTC
CSVEDRLPYGYTF
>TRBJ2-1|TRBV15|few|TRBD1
TGTGCCACCAGCGGATCCGGGACAGGGGGCTTTTCTGAGCAGTTCTTC
CATSGSGTGGFSEQFF
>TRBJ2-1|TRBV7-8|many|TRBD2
TGTGCCAGCAGCCCAAGACTAGCGGGAAAGGGAGATGAGCAGTTCTTC
CASSPRLAGKGDEQFF
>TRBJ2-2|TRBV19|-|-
TGTGCCAGTAGTTTACCGGGTCCCACCGGGGAGCTGTTTTTT
CASSLPGPTGELFF
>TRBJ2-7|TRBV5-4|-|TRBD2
TGTGCCAGCAGCGTGGGACTAGCTTTACACGAGCAGTACTTC
CASSVGLALHEQYF
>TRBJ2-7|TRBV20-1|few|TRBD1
TGCAGTGCTAGAGATCGGGACAGGGGGGGATACGAGCAGTACTTC
CSARDRDRGGYEQYF
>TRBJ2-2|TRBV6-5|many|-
TGTGCCAGCAGTTACTCCCAAACCGGGGAGCTGTTTTTT
CASSYSQTGELFF
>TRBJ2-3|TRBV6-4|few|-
TGTGCCAGCAGTGAAGAATCCGGGGGCGCCACAGATACGCAGTATTTT
CASSEESGGATDTQYF
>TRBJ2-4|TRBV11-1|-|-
TGTGCCAGCAGCCCCCCGGCCGGGCCAAGCCTGACCAAAAACATTCAGTACTTC
CASSPPAGPSLTKNIQYF
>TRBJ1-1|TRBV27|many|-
TGTGCCAGCAGCTACAGGAAGGGGGGCACTGAAGCTTTCTTT
CASSYRKGGTEAFF
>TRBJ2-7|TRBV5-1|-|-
TGCGCCAGCAGCTTGCTCGGACAAAATAACGAGCAGTACTTC
CASSLLGQNNEQYF
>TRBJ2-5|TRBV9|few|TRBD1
TGTGCCAGCAGCCCCACGGACAGGGGACAAGAGACCCAGTACTTC
CASSPTDRGQETQYF
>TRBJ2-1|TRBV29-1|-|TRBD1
TGCAGCGACGAGGACAGGGCGCGTAGTAATGAGCAGTTCTTC
CSDEDRARSNEQFF
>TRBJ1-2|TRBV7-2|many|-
TGTGCCAGCAGCTTTTCGACAGGCCCTAACTATGGCTACACCTTC
CASSFSTGPNYGYTF
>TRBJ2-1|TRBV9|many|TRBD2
TGTGCCAGCAGTGTCGGGGGGGGTTCCTACAATGAGCAGTTCTTC
CASSVGGGSYNEQFF
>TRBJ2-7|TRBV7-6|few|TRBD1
TGTGCCAGCAGCGGAGTTAGGGACAGGGAAGGCTACGAGCAGTACTTC
CASSGVRDREGYEQYF
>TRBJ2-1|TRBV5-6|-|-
TGTGCCAGCAGCTTGGGCGGTAAGCAGTTCTTC
CASSLGGKQFF
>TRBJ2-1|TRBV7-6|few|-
TGTGCCAGCAGCTTAGTGTGGGGGGGCCAGAATGAGCAGTTCTTC
CASSLVWGGQNEQFF
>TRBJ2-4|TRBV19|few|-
TGTGCCAGTAGTATCCGGCCATTCCTAGCCAAAAACATTCAGTACTTC
CASSIRPFLAKNIQYF
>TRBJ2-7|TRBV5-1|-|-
TGCGCCAGCAGTCAAGGACCAGGGTCAGACTACGAGCAGTACTTC
CASSQGPGSDYEQYF
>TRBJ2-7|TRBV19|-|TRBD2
TGTGCCAGTAGGGCACTAGCGGGAGGGCCTGGCGAGCAGTACTTC
CASRALAGGPGEQYF
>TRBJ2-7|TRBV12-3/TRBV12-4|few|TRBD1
TGTGCCAGCACCCCGACAGGGGGGGGCTACGAGCAGTACTTC
CASTPTGGGYEQYF
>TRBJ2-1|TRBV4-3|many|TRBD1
TGCGCCAGCAGCCAACAGGGACAGGGAAGTTACAATGAGCAGTTCTTC
CASSQQGQGSYNEQFF
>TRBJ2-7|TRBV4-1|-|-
TGCGCCAGCAGCCAAGGGGAAAGGTACGAGCAGTACTTC
CASSQGERYEQYF
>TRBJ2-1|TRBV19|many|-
TGTGCCAGTAGTATGGGGCAGGGCCCCGATGAGCAGTTCTTC
CASSMGQGPDEQFF
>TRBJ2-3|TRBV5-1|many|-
TGCGCCAGCAGCTTCCAAAATACGCAGTATTTT
CASSFQNTQYF
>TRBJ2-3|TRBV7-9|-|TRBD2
TGTGCCAGCTGGAGATTAGCGGGCAGCACAGATACGCAGTATTTT
CASWRLAGSTDTQYF
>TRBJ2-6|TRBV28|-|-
TGTGCCATCGGAGTTCGGCCATTCAACGTCCTGACTTTC
CAIGVRPFNVLTF